This is a list of T cell receptor beta chains from one sample in a study of OX40 agonist ivuxolimab in advanced cancers. Profiling relied on immunoSEQ multiplex PCR, and the TCRdb table lists in-frame clones only, not all of them. The table records tens of thousands of clones, 91% of them present only once. The sample in question was CD4+ or CD8+ T cells sorted from blood, obtained in a trial of the OX40 agonist ivuxolimab. The source is an adult with an advanced solid tumor such as melanoma, head and neck, liver or kidney cancer. Each CDR3 is given with its conserved first and last residue. D genes are given only for firm matches. Expanded clones are given a class, and other clones once, few, many or no size at all.

abundance	v_gene	d_gene	j_gene	CDR3aa	CDR3nt
-	TRBV2	-	TRBJ2-3	CASRVTSTDTQYF	TGTGCCAGCAGGGTAACTAGCACAGATACGCAGTATTTT
-	TRBV11-2	-	TRBJ2-3	CASGAARLDTQYF	TGTGCCAGCGGGGCGGCTCGTCTCGATACGCAGTATTTT
-	TRBV19	TRBD1	TRBJ1-5	CASNRDRDVEAQHF	TGTGCCAGTAACCGGGACAGGGATGTGGAGGCCCAGCATTTT
once	TRBV9	-	TRBJ2-1	CASSVGFRVDNEQFF	TGTGCCAGCAGCGTAGGTTTTCGGGTAGACAATGAGCAGTTCTTC
-	TRBV4-1	TRBD2	TRBJ2-1	CASSQEWGTRGLARNEQFF	TGCGCCAGCAGCCAAGAATGGGGTACGCGTGGACTAGCGCGCAATGAGCAGTTCTTC
-	TRBV11-2	TRBD1	TRBJ1-2	CASSLVGAGGGRVNGYTF	TGTGCCAGCAGCTTAGTGGGAGCAGGGGGCGGGAGAGTAAATGGCTACACCTTC
-	TRBV11-2	-	TRBJ1-5	CASSPTRGGWDQPQHF	TGTGCCAGCAGCCCTACTCGGGGGGGCTGGGATCAGCCCCAGCATTTT
-	TRBV9	TRBD2	TRBJ2-5	CASSGTSGRWETQYF	TGTGCCAGCAGTGGGACTAGCGGGAGGTGGGAGACCCAGTACTTC
few	TRBV25-1	-	TRBJ1-6	CASRDAGINSPLHF	TGTGCCAGCAGGGACGCAGGGATTAATTCACCCCTCCACTTT
-	TRBV5-1	-	TRBJ2-7	CASSLRGAPYEQYF	TGCGCCAGCAGCTTGCGGGGGGCCCCCTACGAGCAGTACTTC
-	TRBV7-2	TRBD2	TRBJ2-5	CASSFTSGRQETQYF	TGTGCCAGCAGCTTCACTAGCGGGAGGCAAGAGACCCAGTACTTC
-	TRBV5-8	-	TRBJ1-5	CASSLEVRESNQPQHF	TGTGCCAGCAGTCTGGAAGTAAGGGAAAGCAATCAGCCCCAGCATTTT
-	TRBV6-1	-	TRBJ1-2	CASKPLANYGYTF	TGTGCCTCCAAGCCCCTGGCTAACTATGGCTACACCTTC
-	TRBV19	-	TRBJ2-3	CASSISHQGGGASATDTQYF	TGTGCCAGTAGTATCTCCCACCAGGGTGGTGGTGCTAGCGCCACAGATACGCAGTATTTT
-	TRBV7-2	TRBD2	TRBJ2-3	CASSLGLAASTDTQYF	TGTGCCAGCAGCTTAGGGCTAGCGGCTAGCACAGATACGCAGTATTTT
-	TRBV30	-	TRBJ1-1	CAWNLGRGTEAFF	TGTGCCTGGAATCTCGGCCGAGGGACTGAAGCTTTCTTT
-	TRBV9	-	TRBJ2-5	CASSVNPGNQETQYF	TGTGCCAGCAGCGTAAACCCAGGGAACCAAGAGACCCAGTACTTC
-	TRBV5-5	-	TRBJ2-2	CASSFTPLPSWGELFF	TGTGCCAGCAGCTTCACCCCCCTACCCAGCTGGGGGGAGCTGTTTTTT
once	TRBV2	-	TRBJ2-1	CASSRESNEQFF	TGTGCCAGCAGTCGCGAGTCCAATGAGCAGTTCTTC
few	TRBV6-5	TRBD1	TRBJ2-7	CASSDRDRVHEQYF	TGTGCCAGCAGTGACCGGGACAGGGTCCACGAGCAGTACTTC
-	TRBV30	-	TRBJ2-1	CAWSVGGQQFF	TGTGCCTGGAGTGTAGGGGGTCAGCAGTTCTTC
-	TRBV7-7	-	TRBJ2-2	CASSLDQRNTGELFF	TGTGCTAGCAGCTTAGACCAACGGAACACCGGGGAGCTGTTTTTT
-	TRBV18	TRBD2	TRBJ2-5	CASSPLIGTSATRVAQYF	TGTGCCAGCTCACCACTTATCGGGACTAGCGCCACCCGGGTGGCCCAGTACTTC
-	TRBV28	-	TRBJ2-2	CASGHWTENTGELFF	TGTGCCAGCGGACACTGGACAGAAAACACCGGGGAGCTGTTTTTT
-	TRBV7-2	TRBD2	TRBJ2-1	CASTRGGGASYNEQFF	TGTGCCAGCACACGGGGGGGCGGGGCCTCCTACAATGAGCAGTTCTTC
-	TRBV30	-	TRBJ1-6	CASGQGYNSPLHF	TGTGCCTCCGGCCAGGGCTATAATTCACCCCTCCACTTT
few	TRBV6-5	-	TRBJ2-7	CASRRPISSEQYF	TGTGCCAGCAGACGCCCTATTTCTTCCGAGCAGTACTTC
-	TRBV19	-	TRBJ1-2	CASSLSRGANYGYTF	TGTGCCAGTAGTCTCTCCCGCGGCGCTAACTATGGCTACACCTTC
-	TRBV28	-	TRBJ1-5	CASRPPPNQPQHF	TGTGCCAGCAGACCTCCCCCTAATCAGCCCCAGCATTTT
-	TRBV9	TRBD2	TRBJ2-3	CASSAQAAGVGTDTQYF	TGTGCCAGCAGCGCCCAAGCAGCGGGAGTCGGGACAGATACGCAGTATTTT
once	TRBV5-1	-	TRBJ2-5	CASSLDRSVYQETQYF	TGCGCCAGCAGCTTGGATCGCTCGGTATACCAAGAGACCCAGTACTTC
-	TRBV18	TRBD2	TRBJ2-1	CASLSTSGYNEQFF	TGTGCCAGCCTCTCCACTAGCGGATACAATGAGCAGTTCTTC
-	TRBV6-5	TRBD1	TRBJ1-1	CASSFLGQGGTEAFF	TGTGCCAGCAGTTTCCTGGGACAGGGAGGGACTGAAGCTTTCTTT
-	TRBV7-9	-	TRBJ2-1	CASSLRVNWGNEQFF	TGTGCCAGCAGCCTCAGGGTAAATTGGGGCAATGAGCAGTTCTTC
once	TRBV5-4	-	TRBJ2-5	CASSLPQGETQYF	TGTGCCAGCAGCTTGCCGCAGGGGGAGACCCAGTACTTC
-	TRBV4-1	-	TRBJ2-2	CASSPPRSTGELFF	TGCGCCAGCAGCCCACCCAGGTCCACCGGGGAGCTGTTTTTT
-	TRBV18	-	TRBJ2-7	CASSRGSDREQYF	TGTGCCAGCTCCCGAGGGTCCGATCGCGAGCAGTACTTC
once	TRBV2	TRBD2	TRBJ2-7	CASLGLATEQYF	TGTGCCAGCCTTGGACTAGCAACCGAGCAGTACTTC
-	TRBV30	-	TRBJ1-4	CAWSERATNEKLFF	TGTGCCTGGAGTGAACGGGCAACTAATGAAAAACTGTTTTTT
-	TRBV9	-	TRBJ2-2	CASSVRNTGELFF	TGTGCCAGCAGCGTGCGGAACACCGGGGAGCTGTTTTTT